What follows are 18 T cell receptor beta chains derived from one specimen sequenced in a study of shared clonotypes between healthy human individuals. The data were produced by immunoSEQ multiplex PCR, yet TCRdb's version contains in-frame clones alone and is incomplete. The sample contains 400,000 to 600,000 clones, almost 80% of which appear only once. Sequencing input: PBMCs. Receptors originate from a woman aged 40 to 50 in good health. Some clones in this sample may be carry-over from other donors' samples.

This clone appeared a single time. The chain combines TRBV28 with TRBJ2-5; D may be TRBD2 (5 bases). V gave up 11 bases and J gave up 2 bases, with 27 bases separating them. From germline, CDR1 is MDHEN and CDR2 SYDVKM. This CDR3 spans 17 amino acids. The CDR3 loop reads CAVAPRKTTKSQETQYF. The CDR3 nucleotides read TGTGCCGTCGCCCCTCGCAAGACTACCAAGTCACAAGAGACCCAGTACTTC.

CDR3 coding DNA: TGTGCCAGCTCACAACGGAGGCTAGAGAACACCGGGGAGCTGTTTTTT. Protein: CASSQRRLENTGELFF. This chain connects TRBV18 to TRBJ2-2; TRBD2 is a possible D gene (5 bases). The germline V gene encodes CDR1 KGHSH and CDR2 LQKENI. Trimming stripped 4 bases from V and 1 base from J, with 13 bases between. The CDR3 contains 16 residues. Based on the CDR3 plus reference TRBV18 and TRBJ2-2, the full variable domain is NAGVMQNPRHLVRRRGQEARLRCSPMKGHSHVYWYRQLPEEGLKFMVYLQKENIIDESGMPKERFSAEFPKEGPSILRIQQVVRGDSAAYFCASSQRRLENTGELFFGEGSRLTVL.

CDR3 in DNA: TGTGCCAGCAGTGAGGTCGTTGGGTTCGTAGCTTTCTTT. Protein sequence: CASSEVVGFVAFF. The chain uses TRBV6-1 and TRBJ1-1; D is undetermined. V shed 3 bases and J shed 10 bases, with 15 bases lying between them. This CDR3 has 13 residues. Germline loops: CDR1 MNHNS, CDR2 SASEGT.

This clone has a single count. V gene TRBV7-2 combines with J gene TRBJ1-5, with TRBD1 matching over 7 bases. The trim removed 5 bases at V and 5 bases at J, leaving 9 bases unmatched. The germline V gene encodes CDR1 SGHTA and CDR2 FQGNSA. The CDR3 is 15 amino acids. The CDR3 sequence: CASSDQGGGDQPQHF. The CDR3 DNA reads as TGTGCCAGCAGCGATCAGGGGGGTGGAGATCAGCCCCAGCATTTT.

The CDR3 spells CASSQYDRAAETQYF. The CDR3 DNA reads as TGCGCCAGCAGCCAGTACGACAGGGCGGCAGAGACCCAGTACTTC. The chain employs TRBV4-1 and TRBJ2-5; 7 bases align to TRBD1. The CDR3 contains 15 residues. Germline V gene data show CDR1 as MGHRA and CDR2 as YSYEKL. Trimming removed 3 bases from V and 4 bases from J; junction bases left unmatched: 8.

This clone was found once. The V call is TRBV5-4, the J call TRBJ2-3; a weak D match, TRBD1 (6 bases). This CDR3 has 14 residues. Germline CDR1 and CDR2: SGHNT and YYREEE (reference sequence). V lost 0 bases, J lost 5 bases, and 10 bases lay in between. CDR3 sequence reads: CASSLGRGIDTQYF. As DNA, the CDR3 is TGTGCCAGCAGCTTGGGCAGGGGCATAGATACGCAGTATTTT. Combining the CDR3 with reference TRBV5-4 and TRBJ2-3 gives the whole variable domain ETGVTQSPTHLIKTRGQQVTLRCSSQSGHNTVSWYQQALGQGPQFIFQYYREEENGRGNFPPRFSGLQFPNYSSELNVNALELDDSALYLCASSLGRGIDTQYFGPGTRLTVL.

CDR3 in DNA: TGTGCCAGCAACCCCAGCAAAGCGGGACGGTACGAGCAGTACTTC. This sequence encodes CASNPSKAGRYEQYF. V and J are TRBV6-5 and TRBJ2-7, with 7 bases fitting TRBD2. CDR3 length equals 15 residues. Per the germline V gene, CDR1 is MNHEY and CDR2 is SVGAGI. V was pared by 7 bases and J by 4 bases, with 13 bases of the junction left unmatched.

This sequence joins TRBV7-8 and TRBJ2-5; D call uncertain. CDR3 length equals 13 residues. Trimming shortened V by 3 bases and J by 2 bases, and 7 bases separated the two germline ends. CDR1 and CDR2 from the germline V gene are SGHVS and FQNEAQ. CDR3 loop: CASSFYRQETQYF. CDR3 nucleotide sequence: TGTGCCAGCAGCTTTTACAGACAAGAGACCCAGTACTTC.

The V and J genes are TRBV6-6 and TRBJ2-5; TRBD1 is a possible D gene (7 bases). The germline V gene encodes CDR1 MNHNY and CDR2 SVGAGI (reference sequence). The CDR3 contains 13 residues. Trimming shortened V by 7 bases and J by 4 bases, and 13 bases separated the two germline ends. This CDR3 reads CASTGAGGETQYF. CDR3 DNA sequence: TGTGCCAGCACGGGAGCAGGGGGAGAGACCCAGTACTTC.

The chain recombines TRBV5-1 with TRBJ1-4; D unclear. V lost 2 bases and J 8 bases, leaving 13 bases between the germline ends. The CDR3 spans 14 residues. Germline CDR1 is SGHRS and CDR2 is YFSETQ. The CDR3 sequence is CASSLRVEGEKLFF. CDR3 nucleotide sequence: TGCGCCAGCAGCTTACGAGTTGAGGGCGAAAAACTGTTTTTT.

As concerns this clone: At one end, the junction sequence differs from germline, possibly due to a read error. The V gene is TRBV28, the J gene TRBJ2-7; 7 bases are shared with TRBD2. The germline CDR1 and CDR2 sequences are MDHEN and SYDVKM. CDR3 length: 15 amino acids. The CDR3 here is CASRPLAELLYGQYF. The CDR3 nucleotides read TGTGCCAGCAGGCCCCTAGCGGAACTCCTTTACGGGCAGTACTTC.

This clone was seen a handful of times. The CDR3 DNA reads TGTGCCAGCAGCTTAGTGGTCACTTCTAACTATGGCTACACCTTC. Protein sequence: CASSLVVTSNYGYTF. The chain links TRBV7-9 to TRBJ1-2; D not certain. The CDR3 spans 15 residues. V lost 1 base to trimming and J lost 0 bases, with 9 bases between them. The germline gives CDR1 SEHNR, CDR2 FQNEAQ (reference sequence).

The chain links TRBV5-1 to TRBJ2-7; D is unresolved. CDR3 length equals 11 residues. From germline, CDR1 is SGHRS and CDR2 YFSETQ. V dropped 5 bases and J dropped 4 bases, with 7 bases sitting between them. The CDR3 region has the DNA TGCGCCAGCAGTAACTTTTACGAGCAGTACTTC. It is translated as CASSNFYEQYF.

Here the CDR3 DNA reads TGTGCCAGTCGACTCTGGGGAGCCAGGACTTCTAACTATGGCTACACCTTC. Its protein is CASRLWGARTSNYGYTF. The J gene is TRBJ1-2, the V gene TRBV19; D gene ambiguous. Trimming took off 8 bases at V and 0 bases at J, with 22 bases between the two ends. CDR1 is LNHDA, CDR2 SQIVND, per germline (reference sequence). The CDR3 length is 17 residues.

The chain couples TRBV28 to TRBJ1-2; D ambiguous. This CDR3 is built from 11 residues. The V end was cut by 7 bases, the J end by 8 bases, with 11 bases between. The germline gives CDR1 MDHEN, CDR2 SYDVKM. The CDR3 loop reads CASTRGQGYTF. The CDR3, as DNA: TGTGCCAGCACCCGTGGGCAGGGCTACACCTTC.

The chain has TRBV28 and TRBJ1-3, with TRBD1 as a possible D gene (6 bases). Germline V lookup: CDR1 MDHEN, CDR2 SYDVKM. Trimming cost V 3 bases and J 3 bases, with 15 bases left between them. The CDR3 is made up of 16 amino acids. The CDR3 DNA reads as TGTGCCAGCAGTTTTCTACAGGGTGGGCTTGGAAACACCATATATTTT. It encodes CASSFLQGGLGNTIYF.

The chain has TRBV4-1 and TRBJ2-1, with 10 bases lining up with TRBD2. This CDR3 has 16 amino acids. Germline V gene data show CDR1 as MGHRA and CDR2 as YSYEKL. J gave up 6 bases and V 0 bases, and 5 bases lay outside the gene matches. The CDR3 nucleotides are TGCGCCAGCAGCCAAGAGGCACTAGCGGGGTTCAATGAGCAGTTCTTC. It yields the protein CASSQEALAGFNEQFF.

This chain links TRBV7-9 with TRBJ1-1; D is unresolved. The CDR3 consists of 13 residues. V dropped 2 bases and J dropped 5 bases, with 9 bases sitting between them. Germline V gene lookup returns CDR1 SEHNR and CDR2 FQNEAQ (reference sequence). The CDR3 DNA follows: TGTGCCAGCAGCTTAAGTTCGGGGACTGAAGCTTTCTTT. Its protein is CASSLSSGTEAFF.